This T cell receptor (beta chain) emerged from a study of blood T cells in healthy people across ages. The CDR3 is 15 amino acids. Trimming cost V 4 bases and J 1 base, with 17 bases left between them. Germline CDR1 is DFQATT and CDR2 is SNEGSKA (reference sequence). Combining a sample-barcoded 5' primer with a J-beta primer mix, a second PCR ran for roughly 6 to 12 cycles. Each cDNA molecule was tagged by a template-switch adaptor with 12 random nucleotides. TCRdb itself ran the 5' RACE reads through MiXCR, one entry per CDR3 protein. The sample consists of 1,100,000 or so distinct CDR3 sequences, under 45% of them appearing once.

What was sequenced was blood. The source is a woman aged 60-75 years in good health. The rearrangement uses TRBV20-1 and TRBJ2-7, with D perhaps TRBD1 or TRBD2 (5 bases each). The CDR3 region is CSATRTQGRSYEQYF. The DNA for the CDR3 is TGCAGTGCTACGAGGACCCAGGGACGGTCCTACGAGCAGTACTTC.